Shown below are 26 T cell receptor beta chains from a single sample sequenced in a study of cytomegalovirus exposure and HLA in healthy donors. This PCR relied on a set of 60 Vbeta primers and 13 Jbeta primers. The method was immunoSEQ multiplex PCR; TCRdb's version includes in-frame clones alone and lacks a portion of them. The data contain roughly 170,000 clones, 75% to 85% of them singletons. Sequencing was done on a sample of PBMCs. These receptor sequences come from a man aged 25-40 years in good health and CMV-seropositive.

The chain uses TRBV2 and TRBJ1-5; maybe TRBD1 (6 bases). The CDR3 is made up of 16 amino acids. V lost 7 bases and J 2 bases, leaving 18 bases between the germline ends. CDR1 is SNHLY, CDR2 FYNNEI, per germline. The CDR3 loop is CASTGDIEGGNQPQHF. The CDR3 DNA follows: TGTGCCAGCACTGGGGACATCGAGGGTGGCAATCAGCCCCAGCATTTT.

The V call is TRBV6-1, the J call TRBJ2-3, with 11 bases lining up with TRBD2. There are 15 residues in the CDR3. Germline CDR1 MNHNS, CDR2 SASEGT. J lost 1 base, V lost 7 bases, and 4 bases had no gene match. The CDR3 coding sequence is TGTGCCAGCACCTCACTAGCGGGGGGCACAGATACGCAGTATTTT. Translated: CASTSLAGGTDTQYF.

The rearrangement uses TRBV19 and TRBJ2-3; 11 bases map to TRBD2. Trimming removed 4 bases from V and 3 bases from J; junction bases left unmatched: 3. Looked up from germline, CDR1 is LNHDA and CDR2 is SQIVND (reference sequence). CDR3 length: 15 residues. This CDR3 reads CASSRLAGRTDTQYF. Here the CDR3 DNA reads TGTGCCAGTAGTAGACTAGCGGGAAGGACAGATACGCAGTATTTT.

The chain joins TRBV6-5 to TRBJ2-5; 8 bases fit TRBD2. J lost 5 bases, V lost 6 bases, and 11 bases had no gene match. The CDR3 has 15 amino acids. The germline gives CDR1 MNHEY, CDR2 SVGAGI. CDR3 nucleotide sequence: TGTGCCAGCAGCTATATGGGCGGGGGGCGGGAGACCCAGTACTTC. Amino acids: CASSYMGGGRETQYF.

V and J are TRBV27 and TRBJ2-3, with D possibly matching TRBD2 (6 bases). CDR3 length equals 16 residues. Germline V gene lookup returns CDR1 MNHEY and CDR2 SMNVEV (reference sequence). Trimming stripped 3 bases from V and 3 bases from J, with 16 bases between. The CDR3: CASSFGGRGGTDTQYF. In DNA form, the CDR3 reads TGTGCCAGCAGTTTTGGGGGTCGGGGAGGAACAGATACGCAGTATTTT.

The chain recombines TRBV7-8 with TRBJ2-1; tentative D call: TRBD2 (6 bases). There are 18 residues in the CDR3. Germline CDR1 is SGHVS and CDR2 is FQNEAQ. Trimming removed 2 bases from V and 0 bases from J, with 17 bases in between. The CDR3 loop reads CASSLPVPGGSSYNEQFF. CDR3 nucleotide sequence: TGTGCCAGCAGCTTACCGGTTCCTGGGGGGAGCTCCTACAATGAGCAGTTCTTC.

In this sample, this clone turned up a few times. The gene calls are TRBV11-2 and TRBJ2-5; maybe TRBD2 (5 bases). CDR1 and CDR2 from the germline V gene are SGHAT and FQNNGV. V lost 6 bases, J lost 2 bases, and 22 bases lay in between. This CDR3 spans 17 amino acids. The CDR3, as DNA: TGTGCCAGCAGTCTCCCCTCTGGACCGAGGGTACAAGAGACCCAGTACTTC. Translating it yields CASSLPSGPRVQETQYF.

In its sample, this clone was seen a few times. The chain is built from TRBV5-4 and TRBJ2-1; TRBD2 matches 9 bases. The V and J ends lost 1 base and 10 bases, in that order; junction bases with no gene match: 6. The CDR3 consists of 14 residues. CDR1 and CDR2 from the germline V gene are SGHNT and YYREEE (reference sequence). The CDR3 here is CASSLSGGQLEQFF. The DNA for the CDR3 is TGTGCCAGCAGCTTGAGCGGGGGGCAATTGGAGCAGTTCTTC.

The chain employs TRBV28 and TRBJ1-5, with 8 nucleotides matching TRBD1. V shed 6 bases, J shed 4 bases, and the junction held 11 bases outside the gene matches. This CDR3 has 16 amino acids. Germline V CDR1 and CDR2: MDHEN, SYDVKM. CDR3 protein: CASRHPGGPLNQPQHF. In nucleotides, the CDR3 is TGTGCCAGCAGACACCCAGGGGGCCCCTTAAATCAGCCCCAGCATTTT.

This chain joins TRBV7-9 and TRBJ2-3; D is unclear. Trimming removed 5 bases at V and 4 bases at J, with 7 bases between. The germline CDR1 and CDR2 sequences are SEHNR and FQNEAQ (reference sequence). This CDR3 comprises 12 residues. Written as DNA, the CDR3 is TGTGCCAGCAGCCCACAAGCAGATACGCAGTATTTT. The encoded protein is CASSPQADTQYF.

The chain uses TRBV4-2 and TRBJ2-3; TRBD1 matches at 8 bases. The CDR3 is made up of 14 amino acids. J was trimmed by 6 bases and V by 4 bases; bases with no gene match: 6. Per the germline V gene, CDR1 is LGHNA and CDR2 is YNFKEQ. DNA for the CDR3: TGTGCCAGCAGCCTTGGGACAGGCCGGGATACGCAGTATTTT. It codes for CASSLGTGRDTQYF.

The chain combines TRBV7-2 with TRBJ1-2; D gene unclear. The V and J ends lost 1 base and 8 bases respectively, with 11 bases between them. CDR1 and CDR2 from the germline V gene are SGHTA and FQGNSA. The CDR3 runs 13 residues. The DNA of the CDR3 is TGTGCCAGCAGCTTAGGGGTAGGAGAGGGCTACACCTTC. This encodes CASSLGVGEGYTF.

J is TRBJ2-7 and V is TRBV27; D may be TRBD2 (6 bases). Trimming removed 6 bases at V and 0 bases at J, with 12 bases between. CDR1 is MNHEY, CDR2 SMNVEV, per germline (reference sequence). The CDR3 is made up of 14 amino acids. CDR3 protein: CASRRGRSSYEQYF. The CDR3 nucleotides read TGTGCCAGCAGACGGGGGAGAAGCTCCTACGAGCAGTACTTC.

The DNA of the CDR3 is TGTGCCAGCAGCGGTCTTGGCGGCGGCACAGATACGCAGTATTTT. Translation gives CASSGLGGGTDTQYF. The rearrangement links TRBV7-3 to TRBJ2-3; D unresolved. Germline CDR1 SGHTA, CDR2 FQGTGA. The CDR3 extends over 15 amino acids. V lost 5 bases and J 1 base, leaving 13 bases between the germline ends. Full variable domain (missing parts from reference TRBV7-3 and TRBJ2-3): GAGVSQTPSNKVTEKGKYVELRCDPISGHTALYWYRQSLGQGPEFLIYFQGTGAADDSGLPNDRFFAVRPEGSVSTLKIQRTERGDSAVYLCASSGLGGGTDTQYFGPGTRLTVL.

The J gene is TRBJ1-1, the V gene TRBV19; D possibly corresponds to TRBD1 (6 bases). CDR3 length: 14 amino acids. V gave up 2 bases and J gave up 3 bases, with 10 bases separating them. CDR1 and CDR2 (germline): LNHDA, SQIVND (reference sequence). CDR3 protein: CASSIPGVDTEAFF. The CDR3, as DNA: TGTGCCAGTAGTATACCAGGGGTTGACACTGAAGCTTTCTTT.

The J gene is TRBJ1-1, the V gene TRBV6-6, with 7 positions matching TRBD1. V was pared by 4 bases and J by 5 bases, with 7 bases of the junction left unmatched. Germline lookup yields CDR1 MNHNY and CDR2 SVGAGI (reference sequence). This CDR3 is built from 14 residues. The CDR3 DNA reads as TGTGCCAGCAGTTCCGGACAGGAAAGTACTGAAGCTTTCTTT. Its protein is CASSSGQESTEAFF.

The CDR3 sequence: CASLLEQSNQPQHF. CDR3 nucleotides: TGTGCCAGCCTTCTAGAACAAAGCAATCAGCCCCAGCATTTT. This chain joins TRBV27 and TRBJ1-5, with unresolved D. Trimming took 8 bases from V and 1 from J, leaving 12 bases between them. This CDR3 has 14 residues. Germline V CDR1 and CDR2: MNHEY, SMNVEV (reference sequence).

CDR3: CAWSDQTSLYSSYEQYF. For the CDR3, the DNA is TGTGCCTGGAGCGACCAGACTAGCCTCTACAGCTCCTACGAGCAGTACTTC. This sequence joins TRBV30 and TRBJ2-7; 7 bases line up with TRBD2. This CDR3 has 17 amino acids. With 3 bases clipped from V and 0 bases from J, the junction kept 14 bases outside the gene matches. Germline CDR1 and CDR2: GTSNPN and SVGIG (reference sequence).

The CDR3 DNA follows: TGTGCCAGTTGGCGGGGGGAAGAGACCCAGTACTTC. It translates to CASWRGEETQYF. This chain links TRBV7-9 with TRBJ2-5; 8 positions agree with TRBD2. Per the germline V gene, CDR1 is SEHNR and CDR2 is FQNEAQ (reference sequence). The CDR3 is made up of 12 amino acids. V trimming: 9 bases; J trimming: 3 bases; junction bases outside the gene matches: 3. Looking up the rest from reference TRBV7-9 and TRBJ2-5 gives the full variable domain: DTGVSQNPRHKITKRGQNVTFRCDPISEHNRLYWYRQTLGQGPEFLTYFQNEAQLEKSRLLSDRFSAERPKGSFSTLEIQRTEQGDSAMYLCASWRGEETQYFGPGTRLLVL.

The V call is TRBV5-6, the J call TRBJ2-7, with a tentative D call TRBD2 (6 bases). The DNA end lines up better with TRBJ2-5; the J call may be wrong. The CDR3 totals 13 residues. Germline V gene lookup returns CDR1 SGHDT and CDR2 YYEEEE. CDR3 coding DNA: TGTGCCAGCAGCTTTCCCGGGGGAGAGACCCAGTACTTC. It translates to CASSFPGGETQYF.

DNA for the CDR3: TGTGCCAGCAGTTTATTTCTGGGGGTGGGGGGAAACACTGAAGCTTTCTTT. Protein product: CASSLFLGVGGNTEAFF. The gene calls are TRBV28 and TRBJ1-1; TRBD1 is a possible D gene (5 bases). CDR3 size: 17 residues. The germline V and J ends were trimmed by 1 base and 2 bases, with 17 bases remaining between them. In germline, CDR1 is MDHEN, CDR2 SYDVKM.

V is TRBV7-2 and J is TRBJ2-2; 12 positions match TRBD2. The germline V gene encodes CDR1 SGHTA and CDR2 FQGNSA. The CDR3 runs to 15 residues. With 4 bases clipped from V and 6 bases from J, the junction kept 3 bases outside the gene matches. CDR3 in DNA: TGTGCCAGCAGCTCCCGGACTAGCGGGGCCGGGGAGCTGTTTTTT. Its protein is CASSSRTSGAGELFF.

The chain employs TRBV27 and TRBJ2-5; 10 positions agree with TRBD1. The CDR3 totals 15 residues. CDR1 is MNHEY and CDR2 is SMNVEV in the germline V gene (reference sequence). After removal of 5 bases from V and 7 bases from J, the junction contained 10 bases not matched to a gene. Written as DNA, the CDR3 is TGTGCCAGCAGTAAGACAGGGGGCCGGATTAGGACCCAGTACTTC. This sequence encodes CASSKTGGRIRTQYF.

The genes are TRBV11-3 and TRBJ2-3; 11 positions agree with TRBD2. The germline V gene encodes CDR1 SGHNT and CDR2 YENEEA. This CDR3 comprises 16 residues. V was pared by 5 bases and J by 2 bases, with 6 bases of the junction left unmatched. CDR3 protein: CASSPGTSGFTDTQYF. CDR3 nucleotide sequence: TGTGCCAGCAGCCCAGGGACTAGCGGATTCACAGATACGCAGTATTTT.

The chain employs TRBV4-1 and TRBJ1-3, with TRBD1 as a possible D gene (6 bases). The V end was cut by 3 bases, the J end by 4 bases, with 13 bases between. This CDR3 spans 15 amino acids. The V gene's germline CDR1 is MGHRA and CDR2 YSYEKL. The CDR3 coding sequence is TGCGCCAGCAGCCATCTAGCAGGGGTAGGAAACACCATATATTTT. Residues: CASSHLAGVGNTIYF.

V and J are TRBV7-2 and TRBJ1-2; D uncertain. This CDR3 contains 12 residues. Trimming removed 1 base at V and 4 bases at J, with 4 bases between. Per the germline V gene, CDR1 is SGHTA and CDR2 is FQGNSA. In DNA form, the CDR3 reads TGTGCCAGCAGCTTAGTTAGCTATGGCTACACCTTC. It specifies CASSLVSYGYTF.